This T cell receptor beta chain stems from a study of cytomegalovirus exposure and HLA in healthy donors. Whole-study results and caveats: Based on reports, TCR beta sequences accurately predicted HLA-A and HLA-B alleles for most subjects. One later analysis reportedly identified an Asian-associated ancestry cluster that showed fewer N-insertions than the roughly 700-donor mean.

About this clone itself: Its cognate antigen is unknown.

The donors gave bone marrow, and they were healthy. The CDR3 runs 14 residues. Germline CDR1 is SGHTA and CDR2 is FQGNSA. The V end lost 0 bases, the J end lost 2 bases, and 8 bases lay between the germline ends. It was with 60 Vbeta and 13 Jbeta primers that the PCR ran. The assay was immunoSEQ multiplex PCR, and TCRdb's table has in-frame clones only and misses some. Its table records some 130,000 clones. Sequenced input: PBMCs. This sequence was found in a woman aged 40 to 50 in good health and CMV-seropositive. The genes are TRBV7-2 and TRBJ2-7, with a possible D match to TRBD1 (5 bases). DNA of the CDR3: TGTGCCAGCAGCTTAGCGGCAGGGACCTACGAGCAGTACTTC. This sequence encodes CASSLAAGTYEQYF.